The entry that follows covers one T cell receptor beta chain sequence. This specimen comes from a study of early stage breast cancer tumors. Looked up from germline, CDR1 is PRHDT and CDR2 is FYEKMQ (reference sequence). This CDR3 is built from 12 residues. With 4 bases removed from V and 6 bases from J, the gap between germline ends came to 8 bases. Data came from immunoSEQ multiplex PCR; TCRdb stores just in-frame clones and leaves some out. The sample comprises 45,000 to 65,000 clones, roughly 78% of which are singletons, and roughly 3% rests with the top ten. J is TRBJ2-3 and V is TRBV13; D ambiguous. The sample consisted of blood. The TCR sequence derives from a person in their 40s with breast cancer. CDR3 protein: CASSSIADTQYF. The CDR3 region has the DNA TGTGCCAGCAGCTCGATAGCCGATACGCAGTATTTT.